The T cell receptor (beta chain) under discussion was sequenced for a study of shared clonotypes between healthy human individuals. About the research overall: The donors, two women and a few men, were aged 18 to 49.

Sequencing used immunoSEQ multiplex PCR; TCRdb keeps in-frame clones, though not all of them. This table holds 1.4 million or so clones, less than 99% found once. Overall study results and limits: Naive subsets tended to show greater estimated richness than memory subsets. Clonotype sharing among donors, it was expected, would be affected by sequencing depth. Non-shared clonotypes had lower generation probabilities than clonotypes shared by all four sorted-subset donors.

The germline V and J ends were trimmed by 3 bases and 0 bases, with 11 bases remaining between them. CDR3 size: 15 residues. Per the germline V gene, CDR1 is SEHNR and CDR2 is FQNEAQ (reference sequence). Comments on this clone: The antigen is unknown.

Sequencing was done on a sample of naive CD4+ T cells sorted from blood. Sample subset: CD45RA+ positively selected. This sequence originates from a man younger than 40 in good health. The chain couples TRBV7-9 to TRBJ1-1; no clear D. This CDR3 reads CASSFVRAMNTEAFF. CDR3 nucleotides: TGTGCCAGCAGCTTTGTGAGAGCCATGAACACTGAAGCTTTCTTT.